This entry describes one T cell receptor (beta chain). Its target is not known. Sequence at one end of the junction differs from germline and may be a read error. The source of the sample is a study of OX40 agonist ivuxolimab in advanced cancers. The overall study: Treatment received earlier with anti-PD-1, anti-PD-L1 or anti-CTLA-4 agents was allowed, and under 50% had some.

Study-wide results and caveats: People who partly responded at 0.1-3.0 mg/kg had some of the least clonal expansion seen. The authors also found low normalized T-cell clonal expansion in some nonresponders.

Germline V gives CDR1 GTSNPN, CDR2 SVGIG (reference sequence). This CDR3 has 14 residues. Clones were read by immunoSEQ multiplex PCR, and TCRdb kept only the in-frame ones, dropping some. The sample lists about 56,000 clones, 82% occurring once. The J gene is TRBJ2-2, the V gene TRBV30; 9 nucleotides line up with TRBD1. Here the sequenced sample was CD4+ or CD8+ T cells sorted from blood, taken in a trial of the OX40 agonist ivuxolimab. The receptor's source is an adult with an advanced solid tumor such as melanoma, head and neck, liver or kidney cancer. CDR3 residues: CASLGDRDGRGAVF. For the CDR3, the DNA is TGTGCCTCCCTCGGGGACAGGGATGGCCGGGGAGCTGTTTTT. The full variable domain, in which reference TRBV30 and TRBJ2-2 provide the parts outside the CDR3, is SQTIHQWPATLVQPVGSPLSLECTVEGTSNPNLYWYRQAAGRGLQLLFYSVGIGQISSEVPQNLSASRPQDRQFILSSKKLLLSDSGFYLCASLGDRDGRGAVFGEGSRLTVL.